This T cell receptor beta chain is from a study of blood T cell repertoires in COVID-19. The CDR3 runs 15 residues. V trimming: 6 bases; J trimming: 5 bases; junction bases outside the gene matches: 9. Germline assignment: CDR1 LGHDT and CDR2 YNNKEL (reference sequence). Clones were read by immunoSEQ multiplex PCR, and TCRdb kept only the in-frame ones, dropping some. The data hold fewer than 150,000 clones, with around four fifths observed a single time. Participant reports of clinical history set cohort assignment. Material for sequencing was PBMCs or T cells enriched from blood (not recorded which). The V gene is TRBV3-1 (or the pseudogene TRBV3-2), the J gene TRBJ2-3; 9 nucleotides agree with TRBD2. The origin of this receptor is a man between 25 and 39 years old who had recovered from COVID-19. CDR3: CASRSAGGPRDTQYF. CDR3 in DNA: TGTGCCAGCAGGTCGGCGGGAGGGCCGAGAGATACGCAGTATTTT.